This TCR beta chain was recorded in a study of blood T cell repertoires in COVID-19. In the study overall: The samples span acute and convalescent COVID-19 from the United States, Italy and Spain. Nucleic acid was either cDNA or gDNA, and it came from T cells, B-cell-depleted T cells, or PBMCs.

Only in-frame clones appear in the TCRdb table, and some are missing; sequencing was by immunoSEQ multiplex PCR. The sample includes some 230,000 clones, about 80% of them seen just once. In terms of age and location, participants ranged from roughly 18 to 90 years and lived in approximately 24 US areas. Participants' reported clinical history set cohort assignment. The CDR3 totals 14 residues. Germline loops: CDR1 SGDLS, CDR2 YYNGEE. Trimming took off 3 bases at V and 1 base at J, with 10 bases between the two ends. The V gene is TRBV9, the J gene TRBJ1-1; no definite D call. The sequenced sample was PBMCs or T cells enriched from blood (not recorded which). This TCR was recovered from a woman aged 35 to 49 with acute COVID-19. For the CDR3, the DNA is TGTGCCAGCAGCGCTTCCGGGAGGAACACTGAAGCTTTCTTT. It is translated as CASSASGRNTEAFF.